The present TCR beta chain was sequenced within a study of T-cell memory formation after mild COVID-19. The wider study: Largely, the TCR clusters proved donor specific. Study results and limitations: The finding that pre-infection memory included some responding clones suggested that cross-reactive memory joined.

TCR alpha and TCR beta cDNA libraries with sample barcodes and UMIs came from 5'RACE using constant-segment primers. One entry per CDR3 protein, called by TCRdb with MiXCR from the 5' RACE reads. Of roughly 120,000 distinct CDR3 sequences detected, around a fifth appear once; the ten largest clones hold about 38%. Trimming shortened V by 3 bases and J by 3 bases, and 22 bases separated the two germline ends. The germline V gene has CDR1 SQVTM and CDR2 ANQGSEA. The CDR3 is made up of 17 amino acids. This clonotype was detected only a few times. The antigen is not known. Sequences were obtained from PBMCs or a T cell subset sorted from them (not recorded which). The sequence was collected from a man aged 18 to 30 who had mild COVID-19 (a few samples of this study predate the infection). Cell type and time point are not known. The chain links TRBV29-1 to TRBJ2-3; D is undetermined. Here the CDR3 DNA reads TGCAGCGTTGAGAAGGCGGCAGTAAGGGTTTGGACAGATACGCAGTATTTT. It encodes CSVEKAAVRVWTDTQYF.